These T cell receptor beta chains were read from a single sample in a study of blood T cell repertoires in COVID-19. Using immunoSEQ multiplex PCR, the repertoire was profiled, and TCRdb retains in-frame clones only, with some absent. The sample contains roughly 72,000 clones, 88% of which appear only once. Specimen: peripheral blood. These receptors all come from a human donor in a cohort sampled during active COVID-19. Both conserved end residues are part of each CDR3. Each record gives: CDR3 length, D gene, J gene, V gene, clone size, CDR3 DNA, CDR3 protein. D genes are given only for firm matches. Only some rows state a clone size, as once, few, many or a class for expanded clones.

15,.,TRBJ2-7,TRBV27,.,TGTGCCAGCAGTTTATCCGTGTCCAGGGCAAGGGAGCAGTACTTC,CASSLSVSRAREQYF
13,.,TRBJ1-1,TRBV6-5,.,TGTGCCAGCATCAAACAGGGTTCCACTGAAGCTTTCTTT,CASIKQGSTEAFF
15,.,TRBJ2-1,TRBV7-8,once,TGTGCCAGCAGCTTGGACCAGGGGTACTACAATGAGCAGTTCTTC,CASSLDQGYYNEQFF
12,.,TRBJ1-2,TRBV6-5,once,TGTGCCAGTTTTAGGGCAGGGTGGGGCTACACCTTC,CASFRAGWGYTF
14,TRBD1,TRBJ1-2,TRBV27,.,TGTGCCAGCAGTCCCAACACAGGGGGGTATGGCTACACCTTC,CASSPNTGGYGYTF
18,TRBD2,TRBJ2-5,TRBV3-1/TRBV3-2,few,TGTGCCAGCAGCCAAGTAGGGGGACTAGCGGGAGATCAAGAGACCCAGTACTTC,CASSQVGGLAGDQETQYF
17,TRBD2,TRBJ2-3,TRBV12-5,.,TGTGCTAGTGGTTTGGGGAGGGAGGGGCCTAGCACAGATACGCAGTATTTT,CASGLGREGPSTDTQYF
13,TRBD2,TRBJ2-7,TRBV12-3/TRBV12-4,.,TGTGCGAGCGCGGGGGGTAGCCCCTACGAGCAGTACTTC,CASAGGSPYEQYF
15,.,TRBJ1-2,TRBV6-5,.,TGTGCCAGCAGTTACTCGGGGCAGGGAAACTATGGCTACACCTTC,CASSYSGQGNYGYTF
16,.,TRBJ2-1,TRBV19,.,TGTGCCAGTAGTATTAAGCGGAGCGAAGGGAACAATGAGCAGTTCTTC,CASSIKRSEGNNEQFF
14,TRBD1,TRBJ1-1,TRBV28,.,TGTGCCAGCAGTCTCGGACAGGACCTTCCCAGGGCTTTCTTT,CASSLGQDLPRAFF
17,TRBD2,TRBJ2-1,TRBV5-1,.,TGCGCCAGCAGCCTTACTAGCGGGGGGCTCTCCTACAATGAGCAGTTCTTC,CASSLTSGGLSYNEQFF
12,.,TRBJ1-1,TRBV29-1,.,TGCAGCGTTGCACAGGGCATGGCTGAAGCTTTCTTT,CSVAQGMAEAFF
19,.,TRBJ2-1,TRBV19,.,TGTGCCAGTAGTATATTGGGGCCCCATGCTAGATCTTCCTACAATGAGCAGTTCTTC,CASSILGPHARSSYNEQFF
15,.,TRBJ1-2,TRBV4-1,once,TGCGCCAGCAGCCAAGATGTTGTTATTTCTTATAGCTACACCTTC,CASSQDVVISYSYTF
14,.,TRBJ2-5,TRBV5-5,.,TGTGCCAGCAGCTTTTTTCAGGCGAAAGAGACCCAGTACTTC,CASSFFQAKETQYF
16,TRBD2,TRBJ2-3,TRBV5-1,.,TGCGCCAGCAGCCGCCAACGGGAGGGTCGCGCAGATACGCAGTATTTT,CASSRQREGRADTQYF
15,.,TRBJ2-1,TRBV27,.,TGTGCCAGCAGTTTAGAATCGACTAGTCGCAATGAGCAGTTCTTC,CASSLESTSRNEQFF
14,TRBD1,TRBJ1-2,TRBV6-5,.,TGTGCCAGCATGCGACAGGGGGGGGTCTATGGCTACACCTTC,CASMRQGGVYGYTF
12,.,TRBJ2-5,TRBV5-4,.,TGTGCCAGCAGCTTGGACGGGGAGACCCAGTACTTC,CASSLDGETQYF
16,TRBD2,TRBJ2-5,TRBV3-1/TRBV3-2,few,TGTGCCAGCAGCCAAAGAGGGCTAGCGGGGGTAGAGACCCAGTACTTC,CASSQRGLAGVETQYF
12,TRBD1,TRBJ1-1,TRBV7-2,.,TGTGCCAGCAGCAGGACAGGGTGGGGAGCTTTCTTT,CASSRTGWGAFF
15,TRBD2,TRBJ2-5,TRBV7-2,once,TGTGCCAGCAGCGGAATTCGACTAGCCGAAGAGACCCAGTACTTC,CASSGIRLAEETQYF
14,TRBD1,TRBJ2-1,TRBV19,.,TGTGCCAGTGAGACCGGGACAGTAAACAATGAGCAGTTCTTC,CASETGTVNNEQFF
18,.,TRBJ2-3,TRBV4-3,.,TGCGCCAGCAGCCAAGATAGACCGGCAGGGCTTAGCACAGATACGCAGTATTTT,CASSQDRPAGLSTDTQYF
15,TRBD1,TRBJ1-2,TRBV19,.,TGTGCCAGTAGTATCGGACAGGAAATTAACTATGGCTACACCTTC,CASSIGQEINYGYTF
15,TRBD1,TRBJ2-7,TRBV28,.,TGTGCCAGCAGTTTATCTATTACAGGGGCAAACGAGCAGTACTTC,CASSLSITGANEQYF
15,TRBD2,TRBJ2-1,TRBV7-8,.,TGTGCCAGCAGCCCGACTAGCGCGGCCTACAATGAGCAGTTCTTC,CASSPTSAAYNEQFF
13,.,TRBJ1-5,TRBV2,.,TGTGCCAGCAGTGCGACAGTCAATCAGCCCCAGCATTTT,CASSATVNQPQHF
14,.,TRBJ1-5,TRBV27,.,TGTGCCAGTCGACAGGTAAATAGCAATCAGCCCCAGCATTTT,CASRQVNSNQPQHF
14,TRBD2,TRBJ2-1,TRBV19,.,TGTGCCAGTAGCCCGGGACTAGCGGGAGGGCCGAAGTTCTTC,CASSPGLAGGPKFF
19,TRBD1,TRBJ2-1,TRBV6-1,.,TGTGCCAGCAGTGAATTTACAGGACAGGGGAATTTAAGGCGCAATGAGCAGTTCTTC,CASSEFTGQGNLRRNEQFF
16,TRBD1,TRBJ1-1,TRBV7-6,.,TGTGCCAGCAGCCCAGCGCCTAACAGGGGTGGCACTGAAGCTTTCTTT,CASSPAPNRGGTEAFF
15,TRBD1,TRBJ1-2,TRBV9,.,TGTGCCAGCAGCGGCGCCGGGACAGGCTCTAGTTCGTACACCTTC,CASSGAGTGSSSYTF
15,TRBD1,TRBJ2-2,TRBV9,.,TGTGCCAGCAGCGTAGGTCACAGGGGGACCGGGGAGCTGTTTTTT,CASSVGHRGTGELFF
14,.,TRBJ1-5,TRBV5-1,.,TGCGCCAGCAGCCGCGGAGATAGCAATCAGCCCCAGCATTTT,CASSRGDSNQPQHF
17,TRBD1,TRBJ2-7,TRBV11-2,.,TGTGCCAGCAGCTTTGGACAGGGCCCGGCGCGGCGCTACGAGCAGTACTTC,CASSFGQGPARRYEQYF
14,.,TRBJ2-5,TRBV6-5,.,TGTGCCAGCAGTTACTCCTATAGGCGGGAGACCCAGTACTTC,CASSYSYRRETQYF
15,.,TRBJ1-1,TRBV28,.,TGTGCCAGCAACCCACCCTTCCGAGGGAACACTGAAGCTTTCTTT,CASNPPFRGNTEAFF
13,.,TRBJ1-5,TRBV6-5,.,TGTGCCAGCAGGAGGGCAGTCAATCAGCCCCAGCATTTT,CASRRAVNQPQHF
22,.,TRBJ1-3,TRBV18,.,TGTGCCAGCTCACCACGGCTCTTCCCGGGGTTCGCTTCCCTCCTCTCTGGAAACACCATATATTTT,CASSPRLFPGFASLLSGNTIYF
14,.,TRBJ1-3,TRBV6-6,.,TGTGCCAGCAGGCGGGCAGACTCTGGAAACACCATATATTTT,CASRRADSGNTIYF
15,.,TRBJ2-5,TRBV9,.,TGTGCCAGCAGCGTAGCTATAGAGTACCAAGAGACCCAGTACTTC,CASSVAIEYQETQYF
16,TRBD2,TRBJ2-3,TRBV6-5,.,TGTGCCAGCAGTTGGGAGCGGGAGGGCCTGACAGATACGCAGTATTTT,CASSWEREGLTDTQYF
15,.,TRBJ2-6,TRBV30,.,TGTGCCTGGAGTGTAAGAGGAAGTGGGGCCAACGTCCTGACTTTC,CAWSVRGSGANVLTF
15,TRBD2,TRBJ2-5,TRBV6-5,.,TGTGCCAGCAGTTACCAGGGCGGGAGCCAAGAGACCCAGTACTTC,CASSYQGGSQETQYF
11,.,TRBJ2-1,TRBV7-2,.,TGTGCCAGCAGCGCGTTTGATGAGCAGTTCTTC,CASSAFDEQFF
15,.,TRBJ2-3,TRBV5-1,.,TGCGCCAGCAGCTGGGGGGACAGTAACCCAGATACGCAGTATTTT,CASSWGDSNPDTQYF
17,TRBD2,TRBJ2-5,TRBV6-2/TRBV6-3,few,TGTGCCAGCAGCCACACCCGACTAGCGGGGGGAGGTGAGACCCAGTACTTC,CASSHTRLAGGGETQYF
16,TRBD1,TRBJ2-1,TRBV5-4,.,TGTGCCAGCACCTCGACGGACAGGGGAGCATACAATGAGCAGTTCTTC,CASTSTDRGAYNEQFF
15,TRBD2,TRBJ2-7,TRBV19,.,TGTGCCAGTCGAGAGGCTTGGAGCGGGACTTACGAGCAGTACTTC,CASREAWSGTYEQYF
17,TRBD2,TRBJ2-1,TRBV11-2,.,TGTGCCAGCAGGTCAGGACTAGCGGGAGGGTTGGGCAATGAGCAGTTCTTC,CASRSGLAGGLGNEQFF
9,.,TRBJ1-1,TRBV2,.,TGTGCCAGCAGGGGGACACCGGACTTT,CASRGTPDF